This TCR beta chain was retrieved from a study of T cell responses to AZD1222 COVID-19 vaccine. The assay was immunoSEQ multiplex PCR, and TCRdb's table has in-frame clones only and misses some. The sample includes about 99,000 clones, roughly 88% of them seen just once. Germline CDR1 LNHDA, CDR2 SQIVND (reference sequence). The CDR3 is 15 residues long. The V end lost 6 bases, the J end lost 0 bases, and 12 bases lay between the germline ends. This clonotype was obtained from an adult in good health. The sample was peripheral blood, taken on day 0 of AZD1222 vaccination. This rearrangement joins TRBV19 to TRBJ1-5; D may be TRBD1 (6 bases). CDR3 in amino acids: CASRSQGNSNQPQHF. The CDR3 DNA is TGTGCCAGTAGGTCACAGGGAAATAGCAATCAGCCCCAGCATTTT. Full variable domain (rest looked up from reference TRBV19 and TRBJ1-5): DGGITQSPKYLFRKEGQNVTLSCEQNLNHDAMYWYRQDPGQGLRLIYYSQIVNDFQKGDIAEGYSVSREKKESFPLTVTSAQKNPTAFYLCASRSQGNSNQPQHFGDGTRLSIL.